The 30 T cell receptor beta chains given below trace back to one sample, sequenced in a study of CD8 T cells in ankylosing spondylitis. Study-level findings and limits: It appeared that ankylosing spondylitis blood was characterized by a TCR beta motif of under ten highly homologous variants.

TCRdb reprocessed the 5' RACE reads via MiXCR and lists one record per CDR3 protein. This table has under 250,000 distinct CDR3 sequences, around 6.6% appearing once. No cognate antigen is known for these TCRs. The sequenced sample was blood, either unsorted or a sorted T cell fraction (not recorded which). The source of these receptors is a male donor with ankylosing spondylitis.

V usage is TRBV6-8 and J usage is TRBJ1-1, with 7 bases fitting TRBD1. V gave up 0 bases and J gave up 1 base; unmatched junction bases: 8. The CDR3 totals 17 residues. Germline CDR1 and CDR2: MNHGY and SAAAGT. The CDR3 sequence is CASSYSVVKGANTEAFF. In DNA form, the CDR3 reads TGTGCCAGCAGTTACTCTGTTGTTAAGGGGGCGAACACTGAAGCTTTCTTT.

This clonotype was detected ten times or more. The rearrangement joins TRBV27 to TRBJ2-3, with no clear D. The germline V gene has CDR1 MNHEY and CDR2 SMNVEV (reference sequence). The length of the CDR3 is 15 residues. V was shortened by 2 bases and J by 6 bases, with 15 bases between the two germline ends. The CDR3 DNA follows: TGTGCCAGCAGTTTAACCTCCTACAGCGCCGATACGCAGTATTTT. Residues: CASSLTSYSADTQYF.

The sample holds a few counts of this clonotype. The V and J genes are TRBV2 and TRBJ2-1; 7 bases fit TRBD2. V lost 11 bases, J lost 7 bases, and 8 bases stayed unmatched. Germline V lookup: CDR1 SNHLY, CDR2 FYNNEI. The CDR3 spans 12 residues. Here the CDR3 DNA reads TGTGCCGCACTTACTAGCGCTAATGAGCAGTTCTTC. This encodes CAALTSANEQFF.

This clonotype was seen many times. The rearrangement uses TRBV6-1 and TRBJ2-1, with D possibly matching TRBD1 (6 bases). Germline assignment: CDR1 MNHNS and CDR2 SASEGT. The CDR3 is 14 amino acids. Trimming stripped 9 bases from V and 5 bases from J, with 17 bases between. In nucleotides, the CDR3 is TGTGCCAGTTTCCGGGCAGGGGAAGACAATGAGCAGTTCTTC. Residues: CASFRAGEDNEQFF.

This clonotype has at least ten counts. The genes are TRBV16 and TRBJ2-1; 9 bases line up with TRBD1. CDR1 and CDR2 (germline): KGHSY, FQNENV. After removal of 3 bases from V and 13 bases from J, the junction contained 1 base not matched to a gene. The CDR3 covers 11 residues. The chain's CDR3 is CASSQGQGQFF. In nucleotides, the CDR3 is TGTGCCAGCAGCCAGGGACAGGGACAGTTCTTC.

This clonotype was seen at least ten times. The chain combines TRBV28 with TRBJ2-7; D might be TRBD1 (5 bases). Germline lookup yields CDR1 MDHEN and CDR2 SYDVKM. Trimming removed 2 bases from V and 0 bases from J, with 11 bases in between. This CDR3 region has 15 residues. DNA of the CDR3: TGTGCCAGCAGTTTAGTAGGGGAAAGCTCCTACGAGCAGTACTTC. Its protein product is CASSLVGESSYEQYF.

In its sample, this clonotype was seen many times. The genes are TRBV6-5 and TRBJ2-7; no clear D. The CDR3 loop spans 16 amino acids. Germline values: CDR1 MNHEY, CDR2 SVGAGI. V lost 0 bases, J lost 0 bases, and 12 bases lay in between. The CDR3 loop is CASSYSIGQSSYEQYF. The CDR3 DNA follows: TGTGCCAGCAGTTACTCGATCGGCCAATCCTCCTACGAGCAGTACTTC.

This clonotype was recorded at least ten times. The rearrangement links TRBV20-1 to TRBJ2-1; TRBD2 aligns across 14 bases. Per the germline V gene, CDR1 is DFQATT and CDR2 is SNEGSKA (reference sequence). Unmatched junction bases numbered 17, after V lost 4 bases and J lost 9 bases. The CDR3 covers 18 residues. As DNA, the CDR3 is TGCAGTGCTAACGAAGGGACTAGCGGGGGAGCCACGCGGCTTGAGCAGTTCTTC. It is translated as CSANEGTSGGATRLEQFF.

The chain uses TRBV24-1 and TRBJ2-1; D is unresolved. The CDR3 totals 12 residues. CDR1 KGHDR and CDR2 SFDVKD come from the germline V gene. The ends were cut back, 0 bases at V and 12 bases at J, with 8 bases in the middle. The CDR3 reads CATSDLGLVQFF. CDR3 sequence (DNA): TGTGCCACCAGTGATTTGGGCCTCGTGCAGTTCTTC.

This clonotype showed up many times. V and J are TRBV2 and TRBJ1-2; 9 bases map to TRBD1. Losses at the gene ends were 3 bases for V and 0 bases for J; bases not matched to a gene: 2. This CDR3 comprises 15 residues. Germline V gene lookup returns CDR1 SNHLY and CDR2 FYNNEI. The CDR3: CASSEGTGPNYGYTF. The CDR3 DNA sequence: TGTGCCAGCAGTGAGGGGACAGGGCCTAACTATGGCTACACCTTC.

This clonotype has just a few counts. The J gene is TRBJ1-2, the V gene TRBV4-2, with 12 bases that match TRBD1. The germline V gene has CDR1 LGHNA and CDR2 YNFKEQ. Trimming cost V 1 base and J 6 bases; bases outside gene matches: 15. The CDR3 runs to 19 residues. The DNA of the CDR3 is TGTGCCAGCAGCCAAGTAGCCTTCACCGGGACAGGGGGCTTTAATGGCTACACCTTC. Translating gives CASSQVAFTGTGGFNGYTF.

The chain recombines TRBV6-5 with TRBJ1-2; 8 bases match TRBD1. Looked up from germline, CDR1 is MNHEY and CDR2 is SVGAGI. Unmatched junction bases numbered 10, after V lost 2 bases and J lost 5 bases. The CDR3 is 16 amino acids. CDR3 protein: CASSYLPMDRAYGYTF. CDR3 nucleotide sequence: TGTGCCAGCAGTTACCTTCCCATGGACAGGGCGTATGGCTACACCTTC.

V usage is TRBV20-1 and J usage is TRBJ1-2; unclear D gene. Germline-derived CDR1 and CDR2 are DFQATT and SNEGSKA (reference sequence). Trimming removed 4 bases at V and 4 bases at J, with 10 bases between. The CDR3 length is 12 residues. CDR3: CSAIGPAYGYTF. CDR3 DNA: TGCAGTGCTATAGGGCCTGCCTATGGCTACACCTTC.

In this sample, this clonotype turned up many times. This chain connects TRBV27 to TRBJ2-1; no clear D gene. Trimming cost V 8 bases and J 0 bases, with 11 bases left between them. The germline gives CDR1 MNHEY, CDR2 SMNVEV (reference sequence). The CDR3 sequence is 14 residues long. The CDR3 sequence: CASRGFHSYNEQFF. The CDR3 nucleotides read TGTGCCAGCCGCGGATTTCACTCCTACAATGAGCAGTTCTTC.

The chain uses TRBV6-1 and TRBJ2-3; D not certain. CDR1 is MNHNS and CDR2 is SASEGT in the germline V gene. The CDR3 is 15 amino acids. Trimming took off 0 bases at V and 0 bases at J, with 7 bases between the two ends. The CDR3 DNA reads as TGTGCCAGCAGTGAAGCAAAGCTTAGCACAGATACGCAGTATTTT. Amino acids: CASSEAKLSTDTQYF.

This CDR3 reads CASTSLGARTTEAFF. The CDR3 DNA is TGTGCCAGTACCTCACTAGGGGCTCGAACCACTGAAGCTTTCTTT. This chain joins TRBV19 and TRBJ1-1; TRBD1 is a possible D gene (5 bases). Trimming left V 7 bases short and J 4 bases short, with 19 bases between. This CDR3 comprises 15 residues. Germline V gives CDR1 LNHDA, CDR2 SQIVND (reference sequence).

This clonotype came up many times. The J gene is TRBJ2-1, the V gene TRBV6-4, with 9 positions matching TRBD2. CDR1 is MRHNA, CDR2 SNTAGT, per germline. CDR3 length: 14 amino acids. Trimming at V came to 6 bases and at J to 8 bases, leaving 8 bases not matched to a gene. CDR3 sequence reads: CASSHGSGSHEQFF. The CDR3 DNA follows: TGTGCCAGCAGCCACGGTAGCGGGAGCCATGAGCAGTTCTTC.

This clonotype was detected ten times or more. The rearrangement uses TRBV4-1 and TRBJ1-1; 7 bases map to TRBD1. V lost 4 bases to trimming and J lost 4 bases; unmatched junction nucleotides: 6. The length of the CDR3 is 14 residues. The germline gives CDR1 MGHRA, CDR2 YSYEKL. The CDR3 sequence is CASSLAGTVTEAFF. CDR3 bases: TGCGCCAGCAGCCTCGCCGGGACAGTCACTGAAGCTTTCTTT.

The chain uses TRBV6-1 and TRBJ1-5, with 8 bases that match TRBD1. Germline V gives CDR1 MNHNS, CDR2 SASEGT. The J segment lost 5 bases and the V segment lost 8 bases, leaving 2 bases of the junction unmatched. This CDR3 contains 12 residues. CDR3 in DNA: TGTGCCAGCGAGACAGGGGATCAGCCCCAGCATTTT. This encodes CASETGDQPQHF.

This clonotype has only a few counts. The chain uses TRBV7-9 and TRBJ2-2; no clear D. The CDR3 runs to 14 residues. Trimming cost V 5 bases and J 6 bases, with 13 bases left between them. Germline values: CDR1 SEHNR, CDR2 FQNEAQ (reference sequence). DNA for the CDR3: TGTGCCAGCAGCCCATTTCTGTACCCCGGGGAGCTGTTTTTT. This translates into CASSPFLYPGELFF.

This clonotype was counted many times. The gene calls are TRBV3-1 and TRBJ2-3; no firm D call. The CDR3 has 16 residues. The germline CDR1 and CDR2 sequences are LGHDT and YNNKEL (reference sequence). V was pared by 1 base and J by 0 bases, with 11 bases between. The CDR3 DNA is TGTGCCAGCAGCCAAGTCGGCGGATATAGCACAGATACGCAGTATTTT. The encoded protein is CASSQVGGYSTDTQYF.

In its sample, this clonotype was seen a few times. V gene TRBV10-1 combines with J gene TRBJ2-4; 7 bases are a match to TRBD1. CDR1 and CDR2 (germline): WNHNN, SYGVQD (reference sequence). Trimming at V came to 3 bases and at J to 7 bases, leaving 9 bases not matched to a gene. CDR3 length: 15 residues. For the CDR3, the DNA is TGCGCCAGCAGTGAAACCGGGACAGAGGTGAACATTCAGTACTTC. Translating gives CASSETGTEVNIQYF.

This clonotype was counted a few times. The junction shows a germline mismatch at one end, possibly a read error. The chain employs TRBV19 and TRBJ1-5; no definite D call. Germline V gene sequence: CDR1 LNHDA, CDR2 SQIVND (reference sequence). CDR3 size: 10 residues. The chain's CDR3 is CASSIGQPVF. In nucleotides, the CDR3 is TGTGCCAGTAGTATTGGCCAGCCCGTGTTT.

This clonotype has a count of ten or more. J is TRBJ1-2 and V is TRBV2, with 8 bases lining up with TRBD1. In germline, CDR1 is SNHLY, CDR2 FYNNEI. V dropped 0 bases and J dropped 3; count of bases not matched to a gene: 15. This CDR3 contains 19 residues. The CDR3 here is CASSEAGQGAWVRDYGYTF. The CDR3 DNA sequence: TGTGCCAGCAGTGAAGCTGGGCAGGGGGCTTGGGTAAGGGACTATGGCTACACCTTC.

At least ten counts were recorded for this clonotype. The junction and the germline gene differ at one end; a read error may be behind it. The chain employs TRBV7-8 and TRBJ2-7, with 8 positions matching TRBD2. The germline CDR1 and CDR2 sequences are SGHVS and FQNEAQ. The CDR3 sequence is 12 residues long. The CDR3 bases are TGTGCCAGCAGCTCCCGGGGGGGGCCAGAGGACTTC. Translation: CASSSRGGPEDF.

The chain recombines TRBV7-8 with TRBJ2-3; 7 positions match TRBD2. The V and J ends lost 1 base and 0 bases, in that order; junction bases with no gene match: 4. The germline V gene encodes CDR1 SGHVS and CDR2 FQNEAQ. This CDR3 is built from 16 residues. For the CDR3, the DNA is TGTGCCAGCAGCTTAGGTCGTAGCGGGAGCACAGATACGCAGTATTTT. Protein: CASSLGRSGSTDTQYF.

This clonotype showed up many times. The chain combines TRBV4-3 with TRBJ1-3; D not resolved. Trimming took off 1 base at V and 0 bases at J, with 13 bases between the two ends. In germline, CDR1 is LGHNA, CDR2 YSLEER. The CDR3 length is 17 residues. The CDR3 spells CASSQGRSVSSGNTIYF. CDR3 coding DNA: TGCGCCAGCAGCCAAGGGAGGTCCGTTAGCTCTGGAAACACCATATATTTT.

This clonotype was detected ten times or more. The genes are TRBV7-3 and TRBJ2-1, with a weak D call TRBD2 (5 bases). The germline gives CDR1 SGHTA, CDR2 FQGTGA. V gave up 2 bases and J gave up 4 bases, with 12 bases separating them. The CDR3 consists of 15 residues. CDR3 sequence: CASSLEGFSYNEQFF. In DNA, the CDR3 is TGTGCCAGCAGCTTAGAGGGTTTTTCGTACAATGAGCAGTTCTTC. Looking up the rest from reference TRBV7-3 and TRBJ2-1 gives the full variable domain: GAGVSQTPSNKVTEKGKYVELRCDPISGHTALYWYRQSLGQGPEFLIYFQGTGAADDSGLPNDRFFAVRPEGSVSTLKIQRTERGDSAVYLCASSLEGFSYNEQFFGPGTRLTVL.

Many counts were recorded for this clonotype. This chain connects TRBV9 to TRBJ1-2; D perhaps matches TRBD1 (6 bases). The germline V and J ends were trimmed by 2 bases and 8 bases, with 13 bases remaining between them. The CDR3 is 13 residues long. The germline V gene encodes CDR1 SGDLS and CDR2 YYNGEE. This CDR3 is CASSVGGTRGYTF. Here the CDR3 DNA reads TGTGCCAGCAGCGTTGGGGGCACACGCGGCTACACCTTC.

This clonotype was counted many times. The chain has TRBV5-1 and TRBJ2-1, with 9 bases that match TRBD2. The ends lost 4 bases at V and 4 bases at J; junction bases unmatched: 9. Germline CDR1 and CDR2: SGHRS and YFSETQ. CDR3 size: 16 residues. CDR3 nucleotide sequence: TGCGCCAGCAGCATGACCCTAGCGGGAAAATACAATGAGCAGTTCTTC. Its translation: CASSMTLAGKYNEQFF.